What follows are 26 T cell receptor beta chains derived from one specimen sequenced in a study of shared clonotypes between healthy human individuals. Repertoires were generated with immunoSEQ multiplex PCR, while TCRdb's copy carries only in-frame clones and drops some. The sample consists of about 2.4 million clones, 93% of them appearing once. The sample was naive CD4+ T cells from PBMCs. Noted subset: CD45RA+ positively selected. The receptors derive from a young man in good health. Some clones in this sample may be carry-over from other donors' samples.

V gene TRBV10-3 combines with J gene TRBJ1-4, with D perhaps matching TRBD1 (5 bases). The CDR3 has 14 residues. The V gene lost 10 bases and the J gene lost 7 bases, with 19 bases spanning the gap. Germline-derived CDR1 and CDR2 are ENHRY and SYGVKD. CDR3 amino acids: CATQIEGLGEKLFF. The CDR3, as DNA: TGTGCCACCCAAATCGAGGGGCTGGGTGAAAAACTGTTTTTT.

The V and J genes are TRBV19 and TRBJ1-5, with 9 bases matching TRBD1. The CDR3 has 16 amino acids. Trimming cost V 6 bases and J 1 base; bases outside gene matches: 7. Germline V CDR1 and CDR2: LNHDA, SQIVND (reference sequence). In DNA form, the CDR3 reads TGTGCCAGTAGAACTAGGACAGGGGCGAGCAATCAGCCCCAGCATTTT. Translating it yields CASRTRTGASNQPQHF.

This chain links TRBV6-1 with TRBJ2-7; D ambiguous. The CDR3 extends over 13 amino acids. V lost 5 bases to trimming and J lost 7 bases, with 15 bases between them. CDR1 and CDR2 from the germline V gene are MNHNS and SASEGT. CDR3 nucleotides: TGTGCCAGCAGTTTACCCAGAGCCGAGGAGCAGTACTTC. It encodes CASSLPRAEEQYF.

This CDR3 is CASSAGISGNTIYF. CDR3 nucleotides: TGTGCCAGCTCCGCAGGGATCTCTGGAAACACCATATATTTT. The chain employs TRBV27 and TRBJ1-3; perhaps TRBD1 as D (5 bases). Between the trimmed V and J ends, which lost 8 bases and 0 bases, there was a span of 11 bases. The germline V gene encodes CDR1 MNHEY and CDR2 SMNVEV (reference sequence). This CDR3 has 14 residues.

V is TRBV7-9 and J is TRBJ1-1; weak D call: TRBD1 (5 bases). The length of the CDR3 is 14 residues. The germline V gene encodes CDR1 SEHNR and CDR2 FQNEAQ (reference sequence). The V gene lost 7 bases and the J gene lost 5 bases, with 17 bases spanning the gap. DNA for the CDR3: TGTGCCAGCACGCCGCAGGGCTCGGGGACTGAAGCTTTCTTT. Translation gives CASTPQGSGTEAFF.

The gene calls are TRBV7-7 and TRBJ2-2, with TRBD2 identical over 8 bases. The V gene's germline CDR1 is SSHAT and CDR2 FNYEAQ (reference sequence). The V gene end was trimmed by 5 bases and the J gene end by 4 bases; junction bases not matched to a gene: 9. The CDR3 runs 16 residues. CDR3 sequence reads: CASSPGPAGVTGELFF. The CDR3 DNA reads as TGTGCCAGCAGCCCCGGGCCAGCGGGAGTCACCGGGGAGCTGTTTTTT. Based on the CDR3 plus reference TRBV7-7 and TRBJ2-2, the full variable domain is GAGVSQSPRYKVTKRGQDVTLRCDPISSHATLYWYQQALGQGPEFLTYFNYEAQPDKSGLPSDRFSAERPEGSISTLTIQRTEQRDSAMYRCASSPGPAGVTGELFFGEGSRLTVL.

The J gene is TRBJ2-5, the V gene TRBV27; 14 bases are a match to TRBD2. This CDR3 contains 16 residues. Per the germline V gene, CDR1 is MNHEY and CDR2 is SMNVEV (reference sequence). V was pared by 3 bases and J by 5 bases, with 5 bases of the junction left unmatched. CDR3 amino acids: CASSFRTSGRLETQYF. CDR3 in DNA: TGTGCCAGCAGTTTCCGGACTAGCGGGAGGTTGGAGACCCAGTACTTC.

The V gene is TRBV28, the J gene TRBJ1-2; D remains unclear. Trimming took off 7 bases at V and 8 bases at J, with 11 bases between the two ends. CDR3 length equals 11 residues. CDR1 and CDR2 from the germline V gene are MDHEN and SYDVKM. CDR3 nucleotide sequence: TGTGCCAGCAAGCCCGATGAAGGCTACACCTTC. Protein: CASKPDEGYTF.

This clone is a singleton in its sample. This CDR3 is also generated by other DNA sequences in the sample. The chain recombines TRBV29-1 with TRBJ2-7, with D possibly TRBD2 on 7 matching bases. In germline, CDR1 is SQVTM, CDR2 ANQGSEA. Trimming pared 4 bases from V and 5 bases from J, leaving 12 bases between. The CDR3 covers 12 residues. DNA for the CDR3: TGCAGCGTTGTAAGGGGGGGAAACGAGCAGTACTTC. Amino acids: CSVVRGGNEQYF.

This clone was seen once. The CDR3 loop reads CASSSFTGEVQPQHF. For the CDR3, the DNA is TGTGCCAGCTCATCATTTACAGGGGAGGTTCAGCCCCAGCATTTT. The gene calls are TRBV18 and TRBJ1-5, with 7 bases aligning to TRBD1. The J segment lost 6 bases and the V segment lost 5 bases, leaving 10 bases of the junction unmatched. Looked up from germline, CDR1 is KGHSH and CDR2 is LQKENI. The CDR3 length is 15 residues. Based on the CDR3 plus reference TRBV18 and TRBJ1-5, the full variable domain is NAGVMQNPRHLVRRRGQEARLRCSPMKGHSHVYWYRQLPEEGLKFMVYLQKENIIDESGMPKERFSAEFPKEGPSILRIQQVVRGDSAAYFCASSSFTGEVQPQHFGDGTRLSIL.

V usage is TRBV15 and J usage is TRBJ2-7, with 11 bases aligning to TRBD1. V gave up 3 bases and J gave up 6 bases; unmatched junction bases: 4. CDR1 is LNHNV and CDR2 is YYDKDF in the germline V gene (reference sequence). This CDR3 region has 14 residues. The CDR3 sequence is CATSRTGTGGEQYF. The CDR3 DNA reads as TGTGCCACCAGCAGGACCGGGACAGGGGGCGAGCAGTACTTC.

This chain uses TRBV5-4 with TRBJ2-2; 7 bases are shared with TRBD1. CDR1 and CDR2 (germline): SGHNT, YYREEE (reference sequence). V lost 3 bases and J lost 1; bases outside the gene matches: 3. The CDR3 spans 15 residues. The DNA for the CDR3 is TGTGCCAGCAGCTCGGGACAGCTGAACACCGGGGAGCTGTTTTTT. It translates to CASSSGQLNTGELFF.

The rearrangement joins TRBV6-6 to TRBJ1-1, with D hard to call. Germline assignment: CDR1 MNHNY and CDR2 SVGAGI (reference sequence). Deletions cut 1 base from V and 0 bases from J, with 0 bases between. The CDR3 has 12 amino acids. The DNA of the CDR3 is TGTGCCAGCAGTTACTTGAACACTGAAGCTTTCTTT. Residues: CASSYLNTEAFF.

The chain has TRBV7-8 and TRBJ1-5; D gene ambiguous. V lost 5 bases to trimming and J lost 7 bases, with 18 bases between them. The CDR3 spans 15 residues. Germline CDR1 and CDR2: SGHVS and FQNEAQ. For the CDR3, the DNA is TGTGCCAGCAGCCGGACCCGGCTCTCACGGCAGCCCCAGCATTTT. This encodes CASSRTRLSRQPQHF.

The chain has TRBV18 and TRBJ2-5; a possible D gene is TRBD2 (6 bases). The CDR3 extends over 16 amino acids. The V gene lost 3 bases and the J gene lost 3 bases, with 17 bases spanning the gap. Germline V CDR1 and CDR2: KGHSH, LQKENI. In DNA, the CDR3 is TGTGCCAGCTCACCCATCAAGACGGAGGGGAAAGAGACCCAGTACTTC. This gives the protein CASSPIKTEGKETQYF. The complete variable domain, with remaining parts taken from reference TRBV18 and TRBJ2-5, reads NAGVMQNPRHLVRRRGQEARLRCSPMKGHSHVYWYRQLPEEGLKFMVYLQKENIIDESGMPKERFSAEFPKEGPSILRIQQVVRGDSAAYFCASSPIKTEGKETQYFGPGTRLLVL.

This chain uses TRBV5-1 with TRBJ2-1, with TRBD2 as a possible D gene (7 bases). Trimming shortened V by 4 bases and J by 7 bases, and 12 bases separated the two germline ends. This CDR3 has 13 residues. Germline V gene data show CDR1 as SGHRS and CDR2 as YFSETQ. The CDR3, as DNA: TGCGCCAGCAGCCAGGGGAGGGATAATGAGCAGTTCTTC. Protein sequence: CASSQGRDNEQFF. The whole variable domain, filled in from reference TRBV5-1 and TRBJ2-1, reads KAGVTQTPRYLIKTRGQQVTLSCSPISGHRSVSWYQQTPGQGLQFLFEYFSETQRNKGNFPGRFSGRQFSNSRSEMNVSTLELGDSALYLCASSQGRDNEQFFGPGTRLTVL.

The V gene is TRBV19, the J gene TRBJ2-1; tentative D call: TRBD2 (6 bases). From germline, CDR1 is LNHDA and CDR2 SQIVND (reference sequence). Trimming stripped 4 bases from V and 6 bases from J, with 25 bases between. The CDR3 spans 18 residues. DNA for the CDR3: TGTGCCAGTAGTAGGCCCCTGGGTCGGGAGCGGAGAGGCAATGAGCAGTTCTTC. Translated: CASSRPLGRERRGNEQFF.

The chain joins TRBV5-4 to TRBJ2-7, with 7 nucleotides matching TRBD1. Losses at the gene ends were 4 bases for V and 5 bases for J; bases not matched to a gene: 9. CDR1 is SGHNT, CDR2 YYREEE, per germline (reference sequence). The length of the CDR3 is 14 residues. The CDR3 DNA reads TGTGCCAGCAGCCTCCCGGACCAGGGGGACGAGCAGTACTTC. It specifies CASSLPDQGDEQYF.

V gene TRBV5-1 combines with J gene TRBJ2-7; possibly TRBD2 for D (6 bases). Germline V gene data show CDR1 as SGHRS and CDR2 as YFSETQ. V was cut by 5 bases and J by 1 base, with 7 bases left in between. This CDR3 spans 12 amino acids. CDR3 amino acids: CASREGSYEQYF. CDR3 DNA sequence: TGCGCCAGCAGGGAGGGTTCCTACGAGCAGTACTTC. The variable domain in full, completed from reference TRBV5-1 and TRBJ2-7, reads KAGVTQTPRYLIKTRGQQVTLSCSPISGHRSVSWYQQTPGQGLQFLFEYFSETQRNKGNFPGRFSGRQFSNSRSEMNVSTLELGDSALYLCASREGSYEQYFGPGTRLTVT.

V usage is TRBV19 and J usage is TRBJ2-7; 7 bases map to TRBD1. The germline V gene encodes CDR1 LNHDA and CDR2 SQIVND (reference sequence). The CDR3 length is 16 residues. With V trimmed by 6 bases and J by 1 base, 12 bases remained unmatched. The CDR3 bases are TGTGCCAGTAGCCGTGATGGGACAGCTAATTCCTACGAGCAGTACTTC. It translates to CASSRDGTANSYEQYF.

CDR3 residues: CAWSVRGAMVGYTF. CDR3 nucleotides: TGTGCCTGGAGTGTACGAGGGGCGATGGTTGGCTACACCTTC. This sequence joins TRBV30 and TRBJ1-2; TRBD1 is a possible D gene (5 bases). Trimming stripped 0 bases from V and 7 bases from J, with 15 bases between. This CDR3 is 14 amino acids long. CDR1 and CDR2 (germline): GTSNPN, SVGIG (reference sequence). The full variable domain, in which reference TRBV30 and TRBJ1-2 provide the parts outside the CDR3, is SQTIHQWPATLVQPVGSPLSLECTVEGTSNPNLYWYRQAAGRGLQLLFYSVGIGQISSEVPQNLSASRPQDRQFILSSKKLLLSDSGFYLCAWSVRGAMVGYTFGSGTRLTVV.

CDR3 sequence reads: CASSLARGSGYTF. Written as DNA, the CDR3 is TGTGCCAGCAGCTTAGCGCGGGGTAGTGGCTACACCTTC. The chain carries TRBV7-2 and TRBJ1-2; D uncertain. This CDR3 has 13 amino acids. V lost 0 bases and J lost 7, with 9 bases in between. In germline, CDR1 is SGHTA, CDR2 FQGNSA.

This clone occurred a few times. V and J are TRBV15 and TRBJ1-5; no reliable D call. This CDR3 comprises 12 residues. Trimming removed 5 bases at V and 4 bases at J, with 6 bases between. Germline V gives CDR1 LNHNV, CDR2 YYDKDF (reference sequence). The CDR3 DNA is TGTGCCACCAGCTTAGCGAATCAGCCCCAGCATTTT. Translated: CATSLANQPQHF.

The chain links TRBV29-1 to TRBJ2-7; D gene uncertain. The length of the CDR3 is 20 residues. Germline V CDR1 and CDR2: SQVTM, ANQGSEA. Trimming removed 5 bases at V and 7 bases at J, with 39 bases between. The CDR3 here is CSVPPPASRPVYPPLLEQYF. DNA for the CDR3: TGCAGCGTTCCCCCCCCCGCGAGCAGACCCGTCTATCCGCCCCTTTTGGAGCAGTACTTC.

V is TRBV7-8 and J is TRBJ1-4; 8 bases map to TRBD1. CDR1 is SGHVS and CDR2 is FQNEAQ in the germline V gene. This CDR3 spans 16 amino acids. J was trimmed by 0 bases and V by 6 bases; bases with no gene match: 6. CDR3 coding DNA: TGTGCCAGCAGACGGACAGGGTACCCAACTAATGAAAAACTGTTTTTT. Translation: CASRRTGYPTNEKLFF.

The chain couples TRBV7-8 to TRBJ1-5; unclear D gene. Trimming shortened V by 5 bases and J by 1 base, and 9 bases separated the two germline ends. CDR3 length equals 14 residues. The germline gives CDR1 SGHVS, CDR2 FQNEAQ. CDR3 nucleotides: TGTGCCAGCAGCGTATACAGCAGCAATCAGCCCCAGCATTTT. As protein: CASSVYSSNQPQHF.